One T cell receptor (beta chain) is described in this entry. Its antigen is still unknown. The authors reverse transcribed all of the isolated RNA, so sequencing captured expressed TCRB transcripts. About 3.6 million reads on average were seen across naive, central memory and regulatory T cell samples. The data were produced by immunoSEQ multiplex PCR, yet TCRdb's version contains in-frame clones alone and is incomplete. The repertoire includes 350,000 to 450,000 clones, approximately 16% of them detected once, and approximately 0.019% sits in the top ten. CDR1 and CDR2 (germline): MDHEN, SYDVKM. Trimming removed 6 bases from V and 11 bases from J, with 16 bases in between. The CDR3 covers 12 residues. This entry belongs to a study of beta chain features in type 1 diabetes. Background on the study: Cell yields, age and gender were similar between patients and healthy donors.

Study results and limitations: Type 1 diabetes patients had TCRB CDR3s that were shorter (moderately but significantly so) in all four CD4+ subsets. The similarity of naive, central memory and Treg TCRB repertoires appeared greater among patients than among healthy donors.

Sequencing was performed on naive CD4+ T cells from blood. This sequence originates from a woman between 18 and 29 years old in good health. J is TRBJ1-2 and V is TRBV28; D uncertain. CDR3 residues: CASSSDRVTYTF. In DNA form, the CDR3 reads TGTGCCAGCAGCTCCGACCGGGTCACTTACACCTTC.